The T cell receptor (beta chain) under discussion was sequenced for a study of radiation and T cells in renal cell carcinoma. Time point in this sample: blood 4 weeks post-SBRT, at nephrectomy. The treatment is: 15 Gy SBRT to primary tumor, nephrectomy 4 weeks later. Using immunoSEQ multiplex PCR, the repertoire was profiled, and TCRdb retains in-frame clones only, with some absent. The data contain under 100,000 clones, around 80% of them singletons. The sequence was obtained from a man in his fifties or sixties with renal cell carcinoma. The input for sequencing was blood, taken from a patient whose treatment included radiotherapy and nephrectomy.

In DNA form, the CDR3 reads TGCAGCACGAAACTAGCGGGAGGAGGCAATGAGCAGTTCTTC. Its translation is CSTKLAGGGNEQFF. V is TRBV29-1 and J is TRBJ2-1; 12 bases map to TRBD2. Germline values: CDR1 SQVTM, CDR2 ANQGSEA. The CDR3 is made up of 14 amino acids. The J segment lost 6 bases and the V segment lost 8 bases, leaving 8 bases of the junction unmatched.